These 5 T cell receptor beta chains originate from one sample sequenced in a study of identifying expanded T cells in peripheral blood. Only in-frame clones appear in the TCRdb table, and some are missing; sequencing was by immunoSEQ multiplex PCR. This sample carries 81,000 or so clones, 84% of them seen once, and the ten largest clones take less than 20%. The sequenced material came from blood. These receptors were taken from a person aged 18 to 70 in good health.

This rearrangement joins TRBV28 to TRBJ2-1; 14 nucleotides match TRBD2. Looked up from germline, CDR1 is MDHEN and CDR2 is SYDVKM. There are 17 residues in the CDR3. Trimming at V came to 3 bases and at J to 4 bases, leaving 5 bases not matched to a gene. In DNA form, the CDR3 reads TGTGCCAGCAGTTTCGGACTAGCGGGAGGACTATACAATGAGCAGTTCTTC. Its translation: CASSFGLAGGLYNEQFF.

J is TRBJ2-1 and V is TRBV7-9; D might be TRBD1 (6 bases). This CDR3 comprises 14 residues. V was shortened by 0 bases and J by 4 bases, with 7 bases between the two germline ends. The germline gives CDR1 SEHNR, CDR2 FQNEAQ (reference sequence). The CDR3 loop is CASSLATGYNEQFF. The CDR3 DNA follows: TGTGCCAGCAGCTTAGCCACAGGGTACAATGAGCAGTTCTTC.

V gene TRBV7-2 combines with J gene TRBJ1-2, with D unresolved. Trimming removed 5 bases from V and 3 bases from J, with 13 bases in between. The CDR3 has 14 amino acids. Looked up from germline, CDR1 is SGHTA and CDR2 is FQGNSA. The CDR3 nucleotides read TGTGCCAGCAGCCCCGACGGAACATACTATGGCTACACCTTC. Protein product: CASSPDGTYYGYTF.

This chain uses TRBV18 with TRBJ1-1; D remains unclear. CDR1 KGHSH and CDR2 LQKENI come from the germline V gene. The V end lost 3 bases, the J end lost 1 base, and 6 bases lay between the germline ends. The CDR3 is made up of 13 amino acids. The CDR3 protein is CASSPGRNTEAFF. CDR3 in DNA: TGTGCCAGCTCACCGGGCCGGAACACTGAAGCTTTCTTT.

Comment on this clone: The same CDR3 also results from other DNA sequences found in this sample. Here the CDR3 reads CASSPTGVDYGYTF. The CDR3, as DNA: TGTGCCAGCAGTCCGACAGGGGTCGACTATGGCTACACCTTC. The rearrangement uses TRBV6-6 and TRBJ1-2; the match to TRBD1 covers 8 bases. CDR1 and CDR2 (germline): MNHNY, SVGAGI (reference sequence). The CDR3 is made up of 14 amino acids. Trimming cost V 5 bases and J 3 bases; bases outside gene matches: 5.